This TCR beta chain was captured by sequencing in a study of blood T cells in healthy people across ages (dated by TCRdb to between 2014 and 2016). With regard to the full study: In model experiments, template switching captured about one uniquely barcoded TCR beta cDNA molecule for every two T cells. To track age-related changes in TCR beta repertoire diversity, the study relied on deep sequencing normalized with unique cDNA molecular identifiers. Donors were grouped into four age groups: young (average 16 years), middle-aged (around 39), aged (about 60) and long-lived (approximately 82). To avoid experimental bias, donors of different ages were spread randomly across the sequencing lanes. For two donors (one aged 18 to 29 and one aged 80 or older), the study analyzed two additional independent replicas of 1 million unique cDNA reads from the same blood draw.

To note about this clonotype: Its antigen specificity is not known. The sample holds no much larger clone one base away, and base qualities are not on file.

Libraries were prepared through 5' RACE. The listed sequencing device is Illumina HiSeq 2500. The second PCR ran for roughly 6 to 11 cycles and used a J-beta primer mix along with a sample-barcoded 5' primer. A template-switch 5' adaptor carrying 12 random nucleotides introduced a unique molecular identifier onto each TCR beta cDNA molecule. Each sample yielded at least 2.5 million CDR3-containing paired-end reads. The Mint cDNA synthesis kit, primed by a TRBC-specific oligonucleotide, was used to synthesize first-strand cDNA from all RNA. All cDNA was treated with uracil-DNA glycosylase and then went through a first 18-cycle PCR with the universal primers M1SS and BC2_uni_R. From the authors' description of their analysis: Normalization of each sample was performed by random selection of 1 million high-quality reads, each carrying a distinct molecular identifier. Instead of being binned into consensus sequences, reads with shared molecular identifiers were discarded. MiTCR, run with a Q25 quality threshold and the strictest error-elimination algorithm, handled CDR3 identification, clonotype clustering and error correction. Lower-bound total TCR beta diversity was estimated with a nonparametric unseen species model using Euler transformation. TCRdb's own reprocessing of the public reads used fastp at Q25 and MiXCR and kept productive beta chains. Duplicate CDR3 protein sequences are folded into a single record with the most common DNA and genes. TCRdb, not the original authors, processed these V and J calls. A total of about 730,000 distinct CDR3 sequences appear in this sample, 40% to 45% of them only once. Together, the top ten hold approximately 22% of the sample.

The paper as a whole reports these results and caveats: Total diversity estimates from one million sequenced T cells were considered lower bounds and underestimates. The percentage of naive T cells measured by flow cytometry correlated strongly with observed TCR beta diversity. As age increased, observed TCR beta diversity per million T cells dropped in a roughly linear way, and a significant reduction was already evident by age about 40. Because donor CMV infection status was unknown, age-related changes in expanded clonotypes were potentially confounded. The long-lived group showed more naive CD4+ T cells, fewer expanded clones and increased TCR diversity than the aged group, suggesting age selection. Since profiling was done on bulk unsorted PBMCs, naive and antigen-experienced compartments could not be conclusively compared.

Reading from cysteine to phenylalanine, the CDR3 counts 16 amino acids. CDR3 DNA only is kept here, 48 bases in frame from base 1. Germline trimming: 6 bases from V, 0 bases from J; junction bases outside gene matches: 7. The germline V gene supplies CDR1 MNHEY and CDR2 SVGAGI. The roughly 39 donors, aged roughly 6 to 95 years, were systemically healthy Caucasian individuals from Russia. Each donor gave approximately 9.4 milliliters of peripheral blood, drawn into EDTA-treated Vacutainer tubes. Ficoll-Paque density-gradient centrifugation was used to isolate PBMCs, with at least 7 million per sample. Total RNA was extracted from PBMCs with Trizol reagent, with at least 6 micrograms obtained per sample. The percentages of naive CD45RAhigh/CD27high T cells were determined by flow cytometry on a PBMC aliquot from every donor.

The origin of this receptor is a woman aged 55 to 70 in good health. The receptor chain draws on TRBV6-5 and TRBJ2-1, with 8 central nucleotides matching TRBD2. The sample taken for sequencing was blood. The DNA is as follows: TGTGCCAGCAGGGTTAACGGGGGGGGCTCCTACAATGAGCAGTTCTTC. This is translated as CASRVNGGGSYNEQFF.